The present TCR beta chain was sequenced within a study of cytomegalovirus exposure and HLA in healthy donors. Study conclusions and caveats: Investigators reported fewer than 200 TCR beta chains as tied to cytomegalovirus.

The CDR3 extends over 16 amino acids. V lost 1 base to trimming and J lost 14 bases; unmatched junction nucleotides: 17. Per germline, CDR1 MNHEY and CDR2 SMNVEV (reference sequence). Turning to this clone: Its target is unknown.

TCRdb's copy holds only in-frame clones and misses some; the assay was immunoSEQ multiplex PCR. The sample holds 100,000 to 150,000 clones, roughly 87% seen once. Specimen: PBMCs. The rearrangement links TRBV27 to TRBJ2-3, with 8 bases that match TRBD2. The receptor was isolated from a woman younger than 35 in good health and CMV-seronegative. CDR3 residues: CASSLLDTSGPKELYF. CDR3 in DNA: TGTGCCAGCAGTTTATTGGATACTAGCGGCCCCAAGGAACTGTATTTT.